This is a list of T cell receptor beta chains from one sample in a study of PD-1 blockade in mismatch repair-deficient tumors. Libraries were prepared by immunoSEQ multiplex PCR; TCRdb keeps only in-frame clonotypes and omits some of them. The table has roughly 17,000 clones, over 75% seen once. This sample comprised PBMCs, obtained less than 25 weeks after starting pembrolizumab. The receptors originated from an adult with mismatch repair-deficient cancer. The CDR3 runs from the conserved cysteine through the conserved F or W. D genes are given only for firm matches. Only some rows state a clone size, as once, few, many or a class for expanded clones.

.	TRBV5-1	TRBJ1-2	.	CASSLESVNYGYTF	TGCGCCAGCAGCTTGGAATCAGTTAACTATGGCTACACCTTC
TRBD1	TRBV5-4	TRBJ2-7	.	CASSLAGTGVKGEQYF	TGTGCCAGCAGCTTGGCGGGGACAGGCGTAAAGGGCGAGCAGTACTTC
.	TRBV23-1	TRBJ2-5	once	CASSQGQSPETQYF	TGCGCCAGCAGTCAGGGGCAATCCCCAGAGACCCAGTACTTC
.	TRBV11-2	TRBJ1-5	once	CASSPWGLNQPQHF	TGTGCCAGCAGCCCCTGGGGGCTCAATCAGCCCCAGCATTTT
.	TRBV5-1	TRBJ1-2	.	CASSLGYTGNYGYTF	TGCGCCAGCAGCTTGGGCTACACGGGGAATTATGGCTACACCTTC
.	TRBV2	TRBJ1-6	.	CASSGDQGYSPLHF	TGTGCCAGCAGTGGGGATCAGGGGTATTCACCCCTCCACTTT
TRBD1	TRBV6-5	TRBJ2-3	.	CASRGTGGRDTQYF	TGTGCCAGCAGAGGGACAGGGGGGAGGGATACGCAGTATTTT
TRBD1	TRBV5-1	TRBJ1-4	.	CASSLQTGGEEKLFF	TGCGCCAGCAGCCTCCAGACAGGGGGCGAGGAAAAACTGTTTTTT
.	TRBV19	TRBJ2-5	.	CASSPGFETQYF	TGTGCCAGTAGCCCGGGGTTTGAGACCCAGTACTTC
TRBD1	TRBV5-4	TRBJ2-6	.	CASSVDVGTELSGANVLTF	TGTGCCAGCAGCGTGGACGTGGGGACAGAACTTTCTGGGGCCAACGTCCTGACTTTC
.	TRBV19	TRBJ2-2	.	CASSMSTRVVRWGELFF	TGTGCCAGTAGTATGTCGACTAGAGTGGTCCGGTGGGGGGAGCTGTTTTTT
TRBD2	TRBV19	TRBJ2-4	.	CASSLGTSGSKNIQYF	TGTGCCAGTAGTCTGGGGACTAGCGGGAGCAAAAACATTCAGTACTTC
.	TRBV19	TRBJ1-1	once	CASNEDKNTEAFF	TGTGCCAGTAATGAGGACAAGAACACTGAAGCTTTCTTT
.	TRBV9	TRBJ1-1	.	CASSVAAGRGYTEAFF	TGTGCCAGCAGCGTAGCAGCGGGGAGGGGGTACACTGAAGCTTTCTTT
.	TRBV18	TRBJ2-5	.	CASSPTTLPGETQYF	TGTGCCAGCTCACCAACAACCCTACCGGGGGAGACCCAGTACTTC
.	TRBV7-2	TRBJ2-7	few	CASSQRATYEQYF	TGTGCCAGCAGCCAGAGGGCTACCTACGAGCAGTACTTC
TRBD1	TRBV5-1	TRBJ2-5	.	CASTFKGAKETQYF	TGCGCCAGCACCTTTAAGGGGGCGAAAGAGACCCAGTACTTC
.	TRBV5-1	TRBJ1-1	.	CASSPDAGGTEAFF	TGCGCCAGCAGCCCCGATGCGGGGGGCACTGAAGCTTTCTTT
TRBD1	TRBV11-3	TRBJ2-7	.	CASSLAPKTGIYEQYF	TGTGCCAGCAGCTTAGCTCCGAAGACAGGGATCTACGAGCAGTACTTC
TRBD1	TRBV9	TRBJ2-3	.	CASSDLRTGLTDTQYF	TGTGCCAGCAGCGACCTTCGGACAGGGCTGACAGATACGCAGTATTTT
.	TRBV6-1	TRBJ2-1	.	CASSDGLMGHYNEQFF	TGTGCCAGCAGTGATGGTTTGATGGGGCACTACAATGAGCAGTTCTTC
.	TRBV5-1	TRBJ1-4	.	CASSLTGSDEKLFF	TGCGCCAGCAGCTTGACAGGGTCAGATGAAAAACTGTTTTTT
.	TRBV18	TRBJ2-7	.	CASSPRGTATEQYF	TGTGCCAGCTCACCACGCGGGACAGCGACCGAGCAGTACTTC
.	TRBV10-3	TRBJ2-5	.	CAIGGTSQETQYF	TGTGCCATCGGGGGGACTTCGCAAGAGACCCAGTACTTC
TRBD2	TRBV10-3	TRBJ2-3	.	CAISEGLAGADTQYF	TGTGCCATCAGTGAGGGACTAGCGGGAGCAGATACGCAGTATTTT
TRBD1	TRBV29-1	TRBJ2-7	.	CSVTGGYEQYF	TGCAGCGTGACAGGGGGTTACGAGCAGTACTTC
TRBD1	TRBV5-5	TRBJ2-5	once	CASSLYRGQETQYF	TGTGCCAGCAGCTTGTACAGGGGCCAAGAGACCCAGTACTTC
TRBD2	TRBV27	TRBJ2-3	.	CASLELAGGTDTQYF	TGTGCCAGCTTAGAACTAGCGGGAGGCACAGATACGCAGTATTTT
.	TRBV10-3	TRBJ1-1	.	CAIGRVWAEAFF	TGTGCCATCGGGAGGGTCTGGGCTGAAGCTTTCTTT
.	TRBV5-1	TRBJ2-5	.	CASHRDQETQYF	TGCGCCAGCCACCGGGACCAAGAGACCCAGTACTTC
.	TRBV6-1	TRBJ1-5	.	CASSEQGWGVWGNQPQHF	TGTGCCAGCAGTGAACAGGGTTGGGGGGTCTGGGGCAATCAGCCCCAGCATTTT
TRBD1	TRBV2	TRBJ1-2	.	CASSPTQTGEAYTF	TGTGCCAGCAGCCCCACCCAGACAGGGGAAGCCTACACCTTC
TRBD1	TRBV19	TRBJ2-7	.	CASSIGQGAYEQYF	TGTGCCAGTAGTATCGGGCAGGGGGCCTACGAGCAGTACTTC
TRBD2	TRBV5-1	TRBJ2-3	.	CASSLVAAGGLDTQYF	TGCGCCAGCAGCTTGGTGGCAGCGGGAGGCCTGGATACGCAGTATTTT
TRBD2	TRBV27	TRBJ2-7	.	CASSPLGRGRFYEQYF	TGTGCCAGCAGTCCGCTCGGTCGCGGGAGGTTCTACGAGCAGTACTTC
.	TRBV30	TRBJ1-5	.	CAWNVGGSNQPQHF	TGTGCCTGGAACGTCGGCGGTAGCAATCAGCCCCAGCATTTT
TRBD1	TRBV5-1	TRBJ2-1	.	CASSLGTGSYNEQFF	TGCGCCAGCAGCCTCGGGACAGGGAGCTACAATGAGCAGTTCTTC
TRBD2	TRBV9	TRBJ2-5	.	CASSVGPASGRPHPQETQYF	TGTGCCAGCAGCGTAGGTCCAGCTAGCGGCAGGCCACATCCTCAAGAGACCCAGTACTTC
.	TRBV5-6	TRBJ1-1	.	CASSFAGDTEAFF	TGTGCCAGCAGCTTTGCGGGGGACACTGAAGCTTTCTTT
TRBD2	TRBV7-9	TRBJ2-7	.	CASSQGLAGSSFDYEQYF	TGTGCCAGCAGCCAGGGACTAGCGGGTTCCTCCTTTGACTACGAGCAGTACTTC
.	TRBV7-2	TRBJ1-1	.	CASSSEADTEAFF	TGTGCCAGCAGCTCAGAGGCGGACACTGAAGCTTTCTTT
.	TRBV6-6	TRBJ1-1	.	CASTGNTEAFF	TGTGCCAGCACGGGGAACACTGAAGCTTTCTTT
TRBD1	TRBV14	TRBJ1-2	.	CASSQVGTGAYGYTF	TGTGCCAGCAGCCAAGTTGGGACAGGCGCCTATGGCTACACCTTC
TRBD2	TRBV10-2	TRBJ2-7	.	CASSDIGLAGAYEQYF	TGCGCCAGCAGTGATATCGGGCTAGCGGGAGCGTACGAGCAGTACTTC
TRBD1	TRBV4-2	TRBJ1-1	.	CASSQEPGGATEAFF	TGTGCCAGCAGCCAAGAACCAGGGGGTGCTACTGAAGCTTTCTTT
TRBD1	TRBV28	TRBJ1-3	once	CASFRQGARNTIYF	TGTGCCAGTTTTCGACAGGGGGCCAGAAACACCATATATTTT
TRBD1	TRBV18	TRBJ2-7	few	CASSPSTGVRTYEQYF	TGTGCCAGCTCACCGTCGACAGGGGTGAGGACCTACGAGCAGTACTTC
.	TRBV10-1	TRBJ2-2	few	CASRQSYTGELFF	TGCGCCTCCCGACAGTCCTACACCGGGGAGCTGTTTTTT
.	TRBV23-1	TRBJ2-7	.	CASSQLRETPTYEQYF	TGCGCCAGCAGTCAGCTCCGGGAGACACCCACCTACGAGCAGTACTTC
TRBD1	TRBV29-1	TRBJ2-7	.	CSVDGGQGYEQYF	TGCAGCGTTGATGGGGGACAGGGGTACGAGCAGTACTTC
TRBD1	TRBV6-5	TRBJ1-2	.	CASSRDSYGYTF	TGTGCCAGCAGTCGGGACAGCTATGGCTACACCTTC